The 5 T cell receptor beta chains below come from one sample, sequenced in a study of T cell repertoires in cytomegalovirus infection. Via MiXCR, TCRdb re-called the reads, giving one row per CDR3 protein. This repertoire shows 250,000 or so distinct CDR3 sequences, 17% found once; its top ten account for around 43%. The sequenced sample was CD8+ T cells from PBMCs. The receptors stem from a human donor in good health (CMV status not recorded). Some clones in this sample may be carry-over from other donors' samples.

The rearrangement links TRBV28 to TRBJ1-5; D is perhaps TRBD1 (5 bases). Germline V CDR1 and CDR2: MDHEN, SYDVKM. Deletions cut 3 bases from V and 2 bases from J, with 14 bases between. This CDR3 comprises 16 residues. The CDR3 nucleotides read TGTGCCAGCAGTTTTCTTTGGGGGGTCGGCAATCAGCCCCAGCATTTT. Encoded protein: CASSFLWGVGNQPQHF.

As for this clonotype: A junction end diverges from the germline sequence, so it may reflect a read error. The chain combines TRBV6-5 with TRBJ1-1, with D unresolved. Per the germline V gene, CDR1 is MNHEY and CDR2 is SVGAGI. This CDR3 is built from 13 residues. CDR3 nucleotide sequence: TGTGCCAGCAGTTATGGGGTGAAGACTGAAGCTTTCTTT. It codes for CASSYGVKTEAFF.

This clonotype was recorded many times. The V gene is TRBV7-6, the J gene TRBJ2-7; D gene ambiguous. Trimming removed 2 bases at V and 3 bases at J, with 17 bases between. Germline V lookup: CDR1 SGHVS, CDR2 FNYEAQ. The CDR3 is 16 amino acids. The CDR3 loop reads CASSLPSGPTVYEQYF. The DNA for the CDR3 is TGTGCCAGCAGCTTACCCTCCGGTCCAACGGTCTACGAGCAGTACTTC.

This clonotype was recorded a few times. The chain joins TRBV7-9 to TRBJ1-1; D is perhaps TRBD1 (6 bases). CDR3 length equals 13 residues. V was shortened by 9 bases and J by 1 base, with 12 bases between the two germline ends. In germline, CDR1 is SEHNR, CDR2 FQNEAQ (reference sequence). The DNA of the CDR3 is TGTGCCAGGGACAGACCGACGAACACTGAAGCTTTCTTT. As protein: CARDRPTNTEAFF.

There are a few counts of this clonotype. DNA for the CDR3: TGTGCCAGCAGTCACCGGGACAGGGGACTCAACACCGGGGAGCTGTTTTTT. It translates to CASSHRDRGLNTGELFF. This chain links TRBV6-2 or TRBV6-3 with TRBJ2-2; 10 positions match TRBD1. The CDR3 loop spans 17 amino acids. Germline assignment: CDR1 MNHEY and CDR2 SVGEGT. V trimming: 5 bases; J trimming: 2 bases; junction bases outside the gene matches: 8.